Included here is one TCR beta chain sequence, with context. Its target is not known. Clones were read by immunoSEQ multiplex PCR, and TCRdb kept only the in-frame ones, dropping some. The sample records tens of thousands of clones, approximately 78% being singletons. The entry originates in a study of T cell repertoires in ileal Crohn's disease. Points from the study as a whole: Clonality above 26.8% at surgery always came with endoscopic recurrence.

Input material: ileal tissue. The sequence was obtained from an adult with Crohn's disease.

The CDR3 sequence is CASSGTLTNTEAFF. The DNA of the CDR3 is TGCGCCAGCAGTGGCACCTTAACGAACACTGAAGCTTTCTTT. The rearrangement links TRBV5-1 to TRBJ1-1, with D unresolved. The CDR3 extends over 14 amino acids. V lost 5 bases to trimming and J lost 1 base, with 12 bases between them. Germline loops: CDR1 SGHRS, CDR2 YFSETQ.